This TCR beta chain stems from a study of chemoradiotherapy in HPV16-positive cancers. Study-wide background: A couple of HPV16-positive patients' cells yielded candidate HPV-specific clones and common motifs.

The protocol was immunoSEQ multiplex PCR, while the TCRdb copy is restricted to in-frame clones and leaves out a portion. The data show roughly 14,000 clones, with about 70% seen just once and roughly a tenth held by the top ten. V was shortened by 0 bases and J by 6 bases, with 6 bases between the two germline ends. The V gene's germline CDR1 is MNHNY and CDR2 SVGAGI (reference sequence). This CDR3 has 13 residues. Regarding the study as a whole: Non-HPV-specific T cells did not expand in tumors during treatment, whereas candidate HPV-specific clones and E7-related motifs did. Only a couple of HPV16-positive patients supplied the functional HPV-specificity definition.

Repeated repertoire sampling spanned the course of chemoradiotherapy. This clone was seen a single time. Its antigen remains unidentified. This specimen was acquired from a patient who underwent chemoradiotherapy. This TCR derives from a human donor with HPV-associated anogenital cancer. The chain uses TRBV6-6 and TRBJ2-4; weak D call: TRBD1 (6 bases). CDR3 DNA: TGTGCCAGCAGTTACTCGACAGGAAACATTCAGTACTTC. Protein: CASSYSTGNIQYF.